What follows is one T cell receptor beta chain and its context. Antigen unknown. The repertoire was sequenced with immunoSEQ multiplex PCR; TCRdb's copy has only in-frame clones and lacks some. The sample carries 600,000 to 750,000 clones, about nine tenths recorded once. The record originates from a study of shared clonotypes between healthy human individuals. CDR1 and CDR2 from the germline V gene are MDHEN and SYDVKM. The CDR3 contains 16 residues. V lost 2 bases and J lost 2, with 14 bases in between. Points from the study as a whole: Sequencing of the sorted subsets was shown by rarefaction to be incomplete despite large depth. Naive subsets tended to show greater estimated richness than memory subsets.

The chain joins TRBV28 to TRBJ2-3; unclear D gene. The sample consisted of memory CD8+ T cells from PBMCs. Regarding subset: CD45RO+ cells pooled with CCR7-negative TemRA cells. This TCR was sampled from a man aged 18-30 years in good health. Some clones in this sample may be carry-over from other donors' samples. CDR3 residues: CASSLIPFATTDTQYF. CDR3 sequence (DNA): TGTGCCAGCAGTTTAATCCCATTTGCCACCACAGATACGCAGTATTTT.